What follows describes a single T cell receptor (beta chain). Its target is unknown. This sample stems from a study of CD8+CD57+ T cells in acquired aplastic anemia. Points from the study as a whole: Between the patient and control groups, CD8+ Simpson's diversity did not differ significantly.

Genomic DNA was employed as the template in profiling TCR beta VDJ and CDR3. TCRdb called the reads again in MiXCR, with one record for every CDR3 protein. The sample has roughly 180,000 distinct CDR3 sequences; 45% to 60% are singletons. Patients chosen for sequencing had shown CD8+CD57+ cell expansion by flow cytometry. The CDR3 sequence is 17 residues long. In germline, CDR1 is ENHRY, CDR2 SYGVKD. The V segment lost 4 bases and the J segment 6 bases; nucleotides outside the gene matches: 8. The J gene is TRBJ2-2, the V gene TRBV10-3; 13 bases map to TRBD2. This sequence was found in a human donor with aplastic anemia. Source material: sorted CD4+, CD8+, or CD8+CD57+ T cells (not recorded which) from PBMCs. The DNA for the CDR3 is TGTGCCATCAGTGGATCGCCCACTAGCGGGGGGGCCGGGGAGCTGTTTTTT. As protein: CAISGSPTSGGAGELFF.